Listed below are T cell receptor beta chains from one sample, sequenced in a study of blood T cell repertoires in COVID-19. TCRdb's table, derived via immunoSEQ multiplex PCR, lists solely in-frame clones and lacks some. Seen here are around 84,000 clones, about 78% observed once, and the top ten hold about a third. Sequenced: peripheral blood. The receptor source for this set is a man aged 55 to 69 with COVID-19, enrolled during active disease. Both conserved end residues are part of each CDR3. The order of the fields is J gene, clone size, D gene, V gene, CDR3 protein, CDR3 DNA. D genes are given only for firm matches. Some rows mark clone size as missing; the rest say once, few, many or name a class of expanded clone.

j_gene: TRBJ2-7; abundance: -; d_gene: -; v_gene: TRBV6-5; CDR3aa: CASSYSSSGPYEQYF; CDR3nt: TGTGCCAGCAGTTACTCGAGCAGCGGTCCCTACGAGCAGTACTTC
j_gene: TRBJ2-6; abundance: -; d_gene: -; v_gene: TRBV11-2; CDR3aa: CASSSGSSGANVLTF; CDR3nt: TGTGCCAGCAGCTCGGGGAGCTCTGGGGCCAACGTCCTGACTTTC
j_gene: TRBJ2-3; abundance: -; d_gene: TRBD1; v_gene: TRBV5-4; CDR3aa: CASSRQGAIGTDTQYF; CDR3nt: TGTGCCAGCAGCCGACAGGGGGCGATCGGCACAGATACGCAGTATTTT
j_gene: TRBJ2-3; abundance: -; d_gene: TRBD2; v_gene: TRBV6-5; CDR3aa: CAGGSGGGPDTQYF; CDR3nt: TGTGCCGGCGGGAGCGGGGGGGGTCCAGATACGCAGTATTTT
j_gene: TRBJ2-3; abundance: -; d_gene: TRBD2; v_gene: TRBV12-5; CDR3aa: CASGLYSGRASTDTQYF; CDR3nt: TGTGCTAGTGGTTTGTACAGCGGGAGGGCCAGCACAGATACGCAGTATTTT
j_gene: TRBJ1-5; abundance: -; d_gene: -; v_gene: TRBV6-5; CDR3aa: CASSPGGGHQPQHF; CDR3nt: TGTGCCAGCAGTCCGGGAGGGGGGCATCAGCCCCAGCATTTT
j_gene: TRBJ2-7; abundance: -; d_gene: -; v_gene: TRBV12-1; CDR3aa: CASSFGGASGTSGSPTSYEQYF; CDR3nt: TGTGCCAGCAGCTTTGGAGGGGCCTCCGGGACTAGCGGGAGCCCAACCTCCTACGAGCAGTACTTC
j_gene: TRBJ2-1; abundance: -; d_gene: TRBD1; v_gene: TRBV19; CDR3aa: CATMMDRINEQFF; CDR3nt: TGTGCCACCATGATGGACAGGATCAATGAGCAGTTCTTC
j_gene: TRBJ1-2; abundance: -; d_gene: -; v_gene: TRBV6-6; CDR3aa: CASKTGYGYTF; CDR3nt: TGTGCCAGCAAAACGGGCTATGGCTACACCTTC
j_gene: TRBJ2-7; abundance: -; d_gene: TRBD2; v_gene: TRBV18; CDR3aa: CASSPRRERTYEQYF; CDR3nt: TGTGCCAGCTCACCAAGGCGGGAGAGAACCTACGAGCAGTACTTC
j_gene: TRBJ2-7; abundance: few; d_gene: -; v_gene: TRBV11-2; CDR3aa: CASSSDSFFSVYEQYF; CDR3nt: TGTGCCAGCAGCTCCGATTCTTTTTTTAGTGTCTACGAGCAGTACTTC
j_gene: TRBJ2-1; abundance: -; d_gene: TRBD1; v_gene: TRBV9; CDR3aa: CASSATGGRHEQFF; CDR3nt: TGTGCCAGCAGCGCGACAGGGGGCCGCCATGAGCAGTTCTTC
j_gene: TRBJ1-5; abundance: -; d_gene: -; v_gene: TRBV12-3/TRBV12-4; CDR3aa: CASSPVPNQPQHF; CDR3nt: TGTGCCAGCAGTCCAGTCCCCAATCAGCCCCAGCATTTT
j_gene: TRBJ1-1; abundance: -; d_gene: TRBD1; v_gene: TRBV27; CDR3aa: CASSLSSQYRGRSTEAFF; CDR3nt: TGTGCCAGCAGTTTATCGAGTCAGTACAGGGGGCGATCCACTGAAGCTTTCTTT
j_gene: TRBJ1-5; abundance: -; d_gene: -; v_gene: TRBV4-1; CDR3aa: CASSQVRQPQHF; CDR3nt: TGCGCCAGCAGCCAAGTACGGCAGCCCCAGCATTTT
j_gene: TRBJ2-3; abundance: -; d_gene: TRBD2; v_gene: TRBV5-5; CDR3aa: CASSPTSGSTDTQYF; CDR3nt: TGTGCCAGCAGCCCTACTAGCGGGAGCACAGATACGCAGTATTTT
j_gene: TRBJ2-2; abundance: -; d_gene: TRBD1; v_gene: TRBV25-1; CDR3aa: CASRTGTNTGELFF; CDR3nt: TGTGCCAGCAGGACAGGGACGAACACCGGGGAGCTGTTTTTT
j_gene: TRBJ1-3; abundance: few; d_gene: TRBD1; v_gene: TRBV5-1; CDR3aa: CASTPRGQARDTIYF; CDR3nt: TGCGCCAGCACCCCTCGGGGACAGGCAAGAGACACCATATATTTT
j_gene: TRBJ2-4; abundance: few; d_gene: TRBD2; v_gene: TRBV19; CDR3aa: CASSGRRGSNIQYF; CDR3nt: TGTGCCAGTAGCGGGAGGAGAGGTTCAAACATTCAGTACTTC
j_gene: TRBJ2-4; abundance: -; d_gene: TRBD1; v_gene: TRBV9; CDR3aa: CASSEGQGNIQYF; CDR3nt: TGTGCCAGCAGCGAGGGACAGGGGAACATTCAGTACTTC
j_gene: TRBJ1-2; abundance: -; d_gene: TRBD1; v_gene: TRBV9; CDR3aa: CASSDGQGALEGYTF; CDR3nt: TGTGCCAGCAGCGACGGACAGGGGGCCCTCGAAGGCTACACCTTC
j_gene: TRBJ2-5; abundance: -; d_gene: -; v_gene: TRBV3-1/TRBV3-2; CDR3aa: CASSQNGGETQYF; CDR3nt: TGTGCCAGCAGCCAAAATGGGGGGGAGACCCAGTACTTC
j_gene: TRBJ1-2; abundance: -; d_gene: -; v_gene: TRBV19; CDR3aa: CASTHVRGSNYGYTF; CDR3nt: TGTGCCAGTACTCACGTAAGGGGAAGTAACTATGGCTACACCTTC
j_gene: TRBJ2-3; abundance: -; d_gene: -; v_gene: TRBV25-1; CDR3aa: CASSVTGSDTQYF; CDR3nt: TGTGCCAGCAGTGTGACGGGATCAGATACGCAGTATTTT
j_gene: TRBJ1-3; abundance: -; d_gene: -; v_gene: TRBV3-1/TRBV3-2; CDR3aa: CASSQESESDTIYF; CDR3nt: TGTGCCAGCAGCCAAGAAAGCGAATCGGACACCATATATTTT
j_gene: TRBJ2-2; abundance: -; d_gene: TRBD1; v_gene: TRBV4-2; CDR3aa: CASSQEDDRVRTGELFF; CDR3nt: TGTGCCAGCAGCCAGGAAGATGACAGGGTTCGCACCGGGGAGCTGTTTTTT
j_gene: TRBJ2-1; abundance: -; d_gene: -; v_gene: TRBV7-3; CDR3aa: CASSPTRVPSYNEQFF; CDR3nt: TGTGCCAGCAGCCCCACGCGGGTTCCCTCCTACAATGAGCAGTTCTTC
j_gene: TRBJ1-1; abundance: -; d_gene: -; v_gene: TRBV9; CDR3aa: CASSVDWAENTEAFF; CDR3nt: TGTGCCAGCAGCGTAGATTGGGCCGAAAACACTGAAGCTTTCTTT
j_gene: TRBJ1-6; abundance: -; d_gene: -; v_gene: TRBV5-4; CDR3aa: CASSLRQVGGSSPLHF; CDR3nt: TGTGCCAGCAGCCTGAGACAGGTAGGGGGTAGTTCACCCCTCCACTTT
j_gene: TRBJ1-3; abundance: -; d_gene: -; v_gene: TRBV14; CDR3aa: CASSPRASGNTIYF; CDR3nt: TGTGCCAGCAGCCCCCGCGCCTCTGGAAACACCATATATTTT
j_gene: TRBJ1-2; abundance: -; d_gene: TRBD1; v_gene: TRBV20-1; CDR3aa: CSASEDRVNGYTF; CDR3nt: TGCAGTGCTAGTGAGGACAGGGTCAATGGCTACACCTTC
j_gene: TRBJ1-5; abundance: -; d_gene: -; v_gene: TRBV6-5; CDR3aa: CASSSKSTVNQPQHF; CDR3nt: TGTGCCAGCAGTTCCAAAAGCACTGTCAATCAGCCCCAGCATTTT